The rows below give T cell receptor beta chains drawn from one sample of a study of shared clonotypes between healthy human individuals. Data came from immunoSEQ multiplex PCR; TCRdb stores just in-frame clones and leaves some out. The sample has roughly 600,000 clones; more than 95% are singletons. Material for sequencing was naive CD8+ T cells sorted from blood. The receptors derive from a man aged 25 to 40 in good health. The CDR3 runs from the conserved cysteine through the conserved F or W. Fields, in order: CDR3 DNA, CDR3 protein, D gene, CDR3 length, J gene, V gene, clone size. A D gene is named only where the DNA matches it firmly. Clone size, where shown, is once, few, many, or a class for clones that have expanded.

CDR3 DNA: TGCAGCGTGCTCGCCGGGACTAGCAATGAGCAGTTCTTC
CDR3 protein: CSVLAGTSNEQFF
D gene: TRBD2
CDR3 length: 13
J gene: TRBJ2-1
V gene: TRBV29-1
clone size: .

CDR3 DNA: TGTGCCAGTAGCCCGACAGGGGACCTCTTCTACGAGCAGTACTTC
CDR3 protein: CASSPTGDLFYEQYF
D gene: TRBD1
CDR3 length: 15
J gene: TRBJ2-7
V gene: TRBV19
clone size: .

CDR3 DNA: TGCAGCGTTGAAGATCCCCTCGAATACAATGAGCAGTTCTTC
CDR3 protein: CSVEDPLEYNEQFF
D gene: .
CDR3 length: 14
J gene: TRBJ2-1
V gene: TRBV29-1
clone size: .

CDR3 DNA: TGTGCCAGCAGCGCAGGGGATTTCTCCTACGAGCAGTACTTC
CDR3 protein: CASSAGDFSYEQYF
D gene: .
CDR3 length: 14
J gene: TRBJ2-7
V gene: TRBV6-5
clone size: .

CDR3 DNA: TGTGCCAGCAGCCACCTACAAGAGACCCAGTACTTC
CDR3 protein: CASSHLQETQYF
D gene: .
CDR3 length: 12
J gene: TRBJ2-5
V gene: TRBV14
clone size: .

CDR3 DNA: TGTGCCAGCAGTCGTCTGACAGGGGAAACTGAAGCTTTCTTT
CDR3 protein: CASSRLTGETEAFF
D gene: TRBD1
CDR3 length: 14
J gene: TRBJ1-1
V gene: TRBV7-9
clone size: .

CDR3 DNA: TGTGCCAGCAGCTCTACCTCGGTTCAGGACCTCCACGAGCAGTACTTC
CDR3 protein: CASSSTSVQDLHEQYF
D gene: .
CDR3 length: 16
J gene: TRBJ2-7
V gene: TRBV7-9
clone size: .

CDR3 DNA: TGTGCCTGGAAAACTCAGGACTCCTACGAGCAGTACTTC
CDR3 protein: CAWKTQDSYEQYF
D gene: .
CDR3 length: 13
J gene: TRBJ2-7
V gene: TRBV30
clone size: .

CDR3 DNA: TGTGCCAGCACCCGACGGGGGAACACTGAAGCTTTCTTT
CDR3 protein: CASTRRGNTEAFF
D gene: .
CDR3 length: 13
J gene: TRBJ1-1
V gene: TRBV7-9
clone size: once

CDR3 DNA: TGTGCCAGCAGCCAAGATTGGGCTAGCCACAGCTCCTACAATGAGCAGTTCTTC
CDR3 protein: CASSQDWASHSSYNEQFF
D gene: .
CDR3 length: 18
J gene: TRBJ2-1
V gene: TRBV14
clone size: .